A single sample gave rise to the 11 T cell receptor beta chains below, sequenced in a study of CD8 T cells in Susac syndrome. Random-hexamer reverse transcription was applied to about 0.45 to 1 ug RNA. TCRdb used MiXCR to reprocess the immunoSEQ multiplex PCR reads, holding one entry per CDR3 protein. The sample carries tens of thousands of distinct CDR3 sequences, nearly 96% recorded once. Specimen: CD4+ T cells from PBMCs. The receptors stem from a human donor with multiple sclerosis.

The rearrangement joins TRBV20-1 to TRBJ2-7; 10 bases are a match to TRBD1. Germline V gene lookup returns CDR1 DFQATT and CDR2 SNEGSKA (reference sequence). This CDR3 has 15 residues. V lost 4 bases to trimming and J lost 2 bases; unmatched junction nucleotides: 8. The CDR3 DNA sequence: TGCAGTGCTACGAGAACGGGGACAGGGGCCTACGAGCAGTACTTC. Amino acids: CSATRTGTGAYEQYF.

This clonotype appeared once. In DNA form, the CDR3 reads TGTGCCAGCAGCCCAGTGGGCAGTATCTATGGCTACACCTTC. Protein product: CASSPVGSIYGYTF. The V and J genes are TRBV11-3 and TRBJ1-2; D not certain. Trimming left V 5 bases short and J 4 bases short, with 14 bases between. The CDR3 consists of 14 residues. Germline CDR1 SGHNT, CDR2 YENEEA.

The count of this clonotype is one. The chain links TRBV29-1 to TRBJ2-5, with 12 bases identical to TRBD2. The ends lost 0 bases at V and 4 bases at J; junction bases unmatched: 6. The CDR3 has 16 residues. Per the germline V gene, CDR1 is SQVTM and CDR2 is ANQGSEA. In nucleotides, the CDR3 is TGCAGCGTTGAAGACCCTAGCGGGGGGGCAGGAGAGACCCAGTACTTC. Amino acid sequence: CSVEDPSGGAGETQYF.

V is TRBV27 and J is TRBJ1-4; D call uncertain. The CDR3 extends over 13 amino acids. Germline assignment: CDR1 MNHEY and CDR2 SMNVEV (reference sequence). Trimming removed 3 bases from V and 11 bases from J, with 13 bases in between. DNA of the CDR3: TGTGCCAGCAGTTTCGAAGGGCAGCGGAAACTGTTTTTT. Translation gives CASSFEGQRKLFF. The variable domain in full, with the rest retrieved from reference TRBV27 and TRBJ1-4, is EAQVTQNPRYLITVTGKKLTVTCSQNMNHEYMSWYRQDPGLGLRQIYYSMNVEVTDKGDVPEGYKVSRKEKRNFPLILESPSPNQTSLYFCASSFEGQRKLFFGSGTQLSVL.

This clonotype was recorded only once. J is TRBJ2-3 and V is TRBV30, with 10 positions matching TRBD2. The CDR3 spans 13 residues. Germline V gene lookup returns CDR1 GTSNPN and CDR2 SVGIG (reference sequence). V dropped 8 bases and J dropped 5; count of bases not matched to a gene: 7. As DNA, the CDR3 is TGTGCCAGAGATAGCGGGGGGTTAGATACGCAGTATTTT. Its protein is CARDSGGLDTQYF. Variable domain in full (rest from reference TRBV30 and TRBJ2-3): SQTIHQWPATLVQPVGSPLSLECTVEGTSNPNLYWYRQAAGRGLQLLFYSVGIGQISSEVPQNLSASRPQDRQFILSSKKLLLSDSGFYLCARDSGGLDTQYFGPGTRLTVL.

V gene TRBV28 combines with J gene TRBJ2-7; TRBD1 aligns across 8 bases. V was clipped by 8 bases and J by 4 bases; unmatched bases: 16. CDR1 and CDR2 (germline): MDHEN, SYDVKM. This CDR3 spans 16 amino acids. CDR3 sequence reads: CASAPPGTGAYYEQYF. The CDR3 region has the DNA TGTGCCAGCGCTCCTCCCGGGACAGGAGCGTATTACGAGCAGTACTTC.

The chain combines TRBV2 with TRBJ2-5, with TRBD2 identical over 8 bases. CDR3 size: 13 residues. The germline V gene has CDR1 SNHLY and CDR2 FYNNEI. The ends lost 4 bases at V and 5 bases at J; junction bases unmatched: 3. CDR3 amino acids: CASSGTSRETQYF. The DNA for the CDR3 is TGTGCCAGCAGTGGGACTAGCCGGGAGACCCAGTACTTC.

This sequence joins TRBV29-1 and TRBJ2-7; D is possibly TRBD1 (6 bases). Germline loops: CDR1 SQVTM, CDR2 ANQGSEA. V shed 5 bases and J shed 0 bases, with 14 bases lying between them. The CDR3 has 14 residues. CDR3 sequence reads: CSVTNRVGSYEQYF. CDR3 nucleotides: TGCAGCGTTACAAACAGGGTGGGCTCCTACGAGCAGTACTTC.

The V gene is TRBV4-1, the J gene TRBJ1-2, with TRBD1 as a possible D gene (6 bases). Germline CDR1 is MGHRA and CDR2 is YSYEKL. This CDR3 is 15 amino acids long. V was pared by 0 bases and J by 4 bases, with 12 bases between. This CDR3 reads CASSQDVGGVYGYTF. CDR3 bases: TGCGCCAGCAGCCAAGATGTAGGGGGGGTCTATGGCTACACCTTC.

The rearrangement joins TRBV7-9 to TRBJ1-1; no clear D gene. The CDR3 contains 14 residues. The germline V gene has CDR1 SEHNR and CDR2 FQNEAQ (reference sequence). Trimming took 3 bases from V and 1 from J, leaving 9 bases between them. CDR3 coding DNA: TGTGCCAGCAGCTTGAGCCGTCAGAACACTGAAGCTTTCTTT. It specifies CASSLSRQNTEAFF.

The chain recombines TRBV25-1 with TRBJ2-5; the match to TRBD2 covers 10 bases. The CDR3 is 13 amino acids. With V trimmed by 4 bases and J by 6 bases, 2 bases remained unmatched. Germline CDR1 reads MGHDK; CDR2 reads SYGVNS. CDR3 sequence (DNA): TGTGCCAGCAGTGGGACTAGCGGTCAGACCCAGTACTTC. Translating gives CASSGTSGQTQYF.